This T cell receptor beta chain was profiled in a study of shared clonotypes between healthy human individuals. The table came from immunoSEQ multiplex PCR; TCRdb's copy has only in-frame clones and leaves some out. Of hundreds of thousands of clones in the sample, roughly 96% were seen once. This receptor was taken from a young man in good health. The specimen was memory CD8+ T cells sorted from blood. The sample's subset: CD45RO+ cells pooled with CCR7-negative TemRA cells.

The CDR3 coding sequence is TGTGCCAGTAAGGGTAGCGGGAGTAGGGAGGATACGCAGTATTTT. Amino acid sequence: CASKGSGSREDTQYF. The rearrangement joins TRBV19 to TRBJ2-3; 9 bases line up with TRBD2. V trimming: 7 bases; J trimming: 6 bases; junction bases outside the gene matches: 11. This CDR3 spans 15 amino acids. Germline V CDR1 and CDR2: LNHDA, SQIVND (reference sequence).